This paragraph covers one T cell receptor beta chain sequence. Its specificity is not known. The CDR3 covers 15 residues. Per the germline V gene, CDR1 is MNHEY and CDR2 is SVGAGI. Trimming at V came to 2 bases and at J to 2 bases, leaving 0 bases not matched to a gene. These data belong to a study of radiotherapy plus CTLA-4 blockade in lung cancer. About the research overall: Of the patients, 18% showed objective responses and approximately 34% attained disease control.

Only in-frame clones appear in the TCRdb table, and some are missing; sequencing was by immunoSEQ multiplex PCR. The sample records roughly 110,000 clones, more than 75% being singletons. The study's findings and limits: The best prediction of response reportedly came from early blood T cell clone dynamics, with interferon-beta. Peripheral blood showed expansion of tumor-derived TCR clones after radiotherapy and ipilimumab.

The origin of this receptor is a human donor with non-small cell lung cancer that progressed on radiotherapy plus ipilimumab. Some clones in this sample may be carry-over from other donors' samples. The chain employs TRBV6-5 and TRBJ2-1; TRBD1 matches 10 bases. The starting material was peripheral blood, obtained from a patient treated with radiotherapy plus ipilimumab. CDR3 residues: CASSYDRGPYNEQFF. The CDR3 coding sequence is TGTGCCAGCAGTTACGACAGGGGGCCCTACAATGAGCAGTTCTTC.